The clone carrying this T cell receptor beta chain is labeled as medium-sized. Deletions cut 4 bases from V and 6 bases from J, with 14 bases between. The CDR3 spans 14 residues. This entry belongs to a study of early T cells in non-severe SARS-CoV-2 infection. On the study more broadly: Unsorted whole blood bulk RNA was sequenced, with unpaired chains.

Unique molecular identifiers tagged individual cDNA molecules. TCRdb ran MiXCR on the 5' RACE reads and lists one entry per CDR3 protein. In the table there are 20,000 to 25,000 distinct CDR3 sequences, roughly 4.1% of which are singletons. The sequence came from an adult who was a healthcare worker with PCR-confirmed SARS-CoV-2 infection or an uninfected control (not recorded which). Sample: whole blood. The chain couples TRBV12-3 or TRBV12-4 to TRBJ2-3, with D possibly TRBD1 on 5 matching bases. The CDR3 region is CASSSLGPSDTQYF. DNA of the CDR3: TGTGCCAGCAGTTCCCTGGGGCCTTCGGATACGCAGTATTTT.